Included here is one T cell receptor beta chain sequence, with context. Its recognized antigen is unknown. The sample holds no much larger clone one base away, and base qualities are not on file. Counted from cysteine to phenylalanine, this CDR3 has 16 amino acids. The read is trimmed to its CDR3 DNA, 48 bases read in frame from base 1. V loses 0 bases at its end and J loses 3 bases; junction bases beyond the gene matches: 8. CDR1 and CDR2 are drawn from the germline V gene: MGHRA, YSYEKL. Participants were included only if at least one PBMC sample before ART initiation and at least two post-ART samples were available. All participants with HIV were treated in the United States of America. Before DNA extraction, cryopreserved samples of roughly 1-10 million PBMC were thawed and washed. At the time of the earliest PBMC sample, participants with HIV were aged between roughly 20 and 55 years. PBMC samples from each participant spanned 1-4 timepoints before ART initiation and 2-8 timepoints after ART initiation, with a median of 7 samples. For every participant, serial HIV viral load, CD4+ T-cell count, ART history and demographic data were obtained. Using a Qiagen kit on a QIAcube, genomic DNA was extracted from unsorted PBMC, with samples processed in batches of 12.

The data were taken from a study of long-term antiretroviral therapy in people with HIV (dated by TCRdb to between 2020 and 2023). Describing the broader study: The earliest samples were collected roughly a decade before the 2015 WHO recommendation for immediate ART, at a time when ART was usually postponed until CD4 counts fell. A retrospective serial study tested whether changes in peripheral blood TRB repertoire composition and diversity were associated with ART initiation and durable HIV suppression. From fewer than 35 adults with confirmed HIV infection, the cohort provided 192 cryopreserved PBMC samples, gathered serially across a mean of approximately six years (range 1-12). Among the 30 to 35 participants with HIV, ten to eleven were female. No cross-contamination during QIAcube processing was seen in test extractions of a monoclonal T-cell line run alongside around 31 polyclonal samples.

Sequencing of the TRB variable region was done with the immunoSEQ hsTCRB v3.0 assay at survey level resolution. The targeted TRB sequencing depth was roughly 40,000-55,000 T-cell genomes per sample. An Illumina MiSeq with a v3 150-cycle kit was used to sequence the pooled TRB libraries. On the study's bioinformatics: Repertoire analysis ran in R within a reproducible Nextflow workflow covering QC, data transformation and analysis. Custom analyses were implemented in LymphoSeq2, an R package for AIRR-Seq data exploration. A few samples that produced fewer than 5000 total TRB sequences were removed, so 190 or so HIV repertoires were analyzed. Among the approximately 190 retained HIV repertoires, 59 were collected before ART initiation and 129 after ART initiation. Repertoires were downsampled to 5000 TRB nucleotide sequences, with summary statistics averaged over 100 downsampling iterations. The analysis kept only TRB sequences whose CDR3 regions were at least seven amino acids long. Diversity was measured with a Shannon entropy-derived clonality score and the Gini coefficient. In repertoire networks, the top 5000 CDR3 amino acid sequences were linked whenever an edit distance of one separated two sequences. For TRB CDR3 amino acid sequences, GLIPH2 was used to predict antigen specificity groups and MHC restriction. CDR3 amino acid sequences were matched against VDJdb and McPAS-TCR to flag known CMV, EBV, HIV or tissue antigen associations. Pre-ART, post-ART and control groups were compared with Wilcoxon signed-rank tests and Holm-Bonferroni correction. TCRdb took over this immuneACCESS table, retaining in-frame rearrangements with V and J assigned. Such tables are incomplete; in checked studies, under half of the missing clones stem from an unresolved V gene, and the remainder is unexplained. The V and J calls and the clone size are those of that table, but D and trimming were determined from the DNA. In this sample the table shows about 35,000 clones, around four fifths of which occur a single time. The top ten clones comprise 5.5% to 8% of the sample.

Study-level results and caveats: A significant increase in TRB diversity was found to be associated with ART initiation, although TRB diversity was observed to remain significantly below that of transplant donor controls even after long-term ART. Because cell numbers in pre-ART samples were limited, unsorted PBMC were profiled instead of sorted CD4+ and CD8+ T cells. No data were available on ART adherence, viral resistance or therapy changes, limiting inferences about post-ART repertoire changes. CDR3 length ranges in HIV repertoires were narrower than in controls, and network structure suggested an antigen-experienced repertoire with only a slight naive shift after ART. Owing to limited PBMC availability, only the TCR beta chain was sequenced, without alpha chain pairing. The samples span the years 2004 to 2017, and the ART regimens used may be less effective than current regimens. Expanded TRB clones identified before ART initiation dominated the repertoire at all time points, although this dominance fluctuated and declined in many PLHIV after ART.

The rearranged segments are TRBV4-1 and TRBJ2-7; 7 junctional bases match TRBD1. This receptor was obtained from a man aged 18 to 29 with HIV. The sequencing used unsorted PBMCs, collected 1 year after starting antiretroviral therapy. The CDR3: CASSQDFRDSFYEQYF. The DNA sequence is TGCGCCAGCAGCCAAGATTTTCGGGACAGTTTCTACGAGCAGTACTTC.